This TCR beta chain was identified during a study of monozygotic twins with cystic fibrosis. Study in general: Libraries were built from 2.5 to 3 micrograms of fragmented DNA using about 14 PCR cycles.

This clone was observed a single time. What it binds is unknown. Profiling relied on immunoSEQ multiplex PCR, and the TCRdb table lists in-frame clones only, not all of them. The repertoire holds about 36,000 clones, with over 70% as singletons. Study observations and caveats: Co-twins had the most similar V usage for 13 of 16 pairs, J for 8.

This CDR3 comprises 15 residues. Per germline, CDR1 SGHTA and CDR2 FQGNSA. Deletions cut 2 bases from V and 4 bases from J, with 14 bases between. The rearrangement uses TRBV7-2 and TRBJ2-5, with D maybe TRBD2 (7 bases). The receptor was derived from a girl aged 2-10 years with cystic fibrosis. The sequencing sample was made of blood. CDR3 sequence: CASSLMAGEGETQYF. CDR3 DNA sequence: TGTGCCAGCAGCTTAATGGCAGGGGAGGGAGAGACCCAGTACTTC.